This entry features one T cell receptor beta chain sequence. The data are from a study of radiation and T cells in renal cell carcinoma. CDR3 length: 14 residues. Trimming took 6 bases from V and 2 from J, leaving 13 bases between them. In germline, CDR1 is LNHDA, CDR2 SQIVND (reference sequence). The time point denotes: blood 4 weeks post-SBRT, at nephrectomy. Regarding treatment: 15 Gy SBRT to primary tumor, nephrectomy 4 weeks later. The patient's renal cell carcinoma had clear cell pathology. Sequencing used immunoSEQ multiplex PCR; TCRdb keeps in-frame clones, though not all of them. The table shows fewer than 200,000 clones, with roughly 90% occurring only once.

The sequences come from blood, collected from a patient whose treatment included radiotherapy and nephrectomy. This receptor was identified in a woman in her forties or fifties with renal cell carcinoma. V and J are TRBV19 and TRBJ1-2; D perhaps matches TRBD1 (6 bases). In DNA form, the CDR3 reads TGTGCCAGTAGAGCAGGGGCCGGGAACTATGGCTACACCTTC. It codes for CASRAGAGNYGYTF. Supplemented by reference TRBV19 and TRBJ1-2, the full variable domain reads DGGITQSPKYLFRKEGQNVTLSCEQNLNHDAMYWYRQDPGQGLRLIYYSQIVNDFQKGDIAEGYSVSREKKESFPLTVTSAQKNPTAFYLCASRAGAGNYGYTFGSGTRLTVV.